The clone carrying this TCR beta chain was counted ten times or more. The antigen remains unidentified. Germline V gives CDR1 SEHNR, CDR2 FQNEAQ (reference sequence). The CDR3 is made up of 12 amino acids. V lost 5 bases and J lost 8, with 12 bases in between. This sample was taken from a study of cytomegalovirus exposure and HLA in healthy donors. Study results and caveats: In a later analysis, common viral pathogens appeared linked to several of the most significant clusters.

Primers: 60 Vbeta forward and 13 Jbeta reverse. Sequencing used immunoSEQ multiplex PCR; TCRdb keeps in-frame clones, though not all of them. The sample yields 150,000 or so clones, roughly three quarters seen once. V and J are TRBV7-9 and TRBJ1-2, with TRBD1 as a possible D gene (6 bases). This TCR derives from a man aged 30-40 years in good health and CMV-seropositive. Sequencing was done on a sample of PBMCs. In DNA, the CDR3 is TGTGCCAGCAGCCCACAGGGACGCGGCTACACCTTC. Translating it yields CASSPQGRGYTF.